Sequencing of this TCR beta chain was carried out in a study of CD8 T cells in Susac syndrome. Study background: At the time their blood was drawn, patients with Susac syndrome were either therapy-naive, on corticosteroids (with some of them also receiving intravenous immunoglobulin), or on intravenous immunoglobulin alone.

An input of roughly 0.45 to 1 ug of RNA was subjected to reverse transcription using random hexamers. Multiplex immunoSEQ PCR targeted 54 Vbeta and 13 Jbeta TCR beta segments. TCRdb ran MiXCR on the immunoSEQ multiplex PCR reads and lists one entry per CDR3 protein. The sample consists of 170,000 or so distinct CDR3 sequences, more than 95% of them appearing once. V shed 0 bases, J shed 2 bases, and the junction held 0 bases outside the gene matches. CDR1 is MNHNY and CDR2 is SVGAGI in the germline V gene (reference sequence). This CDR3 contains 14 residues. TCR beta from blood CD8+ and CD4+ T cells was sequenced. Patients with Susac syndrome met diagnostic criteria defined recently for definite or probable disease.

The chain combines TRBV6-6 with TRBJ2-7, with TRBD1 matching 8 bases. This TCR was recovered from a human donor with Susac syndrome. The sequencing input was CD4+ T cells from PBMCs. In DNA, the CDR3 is TGTGCCAGCAGTTACTCGGACAGGGCCTACGAGCAGTACGTC. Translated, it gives CASSYSDRAYEQYV.